This T cell receptor (beta chain) was sequenced during a study of cytotoxic CD8 clonotypes in ibrutinib-treated CLL. Study-level information: Response sampling took place at median approximately eleven months of treatment, range 6 to 36. Regarding the study as a whole: Clonality (at baseline) was higher than in age-matched healthy donors and tracked circulating CD8+ T-cell counts.

Concerning this clone: Its antigen is currently unknown.

Only in-frame clones appear in the TCRdb table, and some are missing; sequencing was by immunoSEQ multiplex PCR. The data contain 30,000 to 40,000 clones, roughly 70% of them singletons. Germline loops: CDR1 MNHEY, CDR2 SVGAGI. Trimming shortened V by 2 bases and J by 4 bases, and 9 bases separated the two germline ends. The CDR3 loop spans 14 amino acids. The rearrangement uses TRBV6-5 and TRBJ1-5, with TRBD1 as a possible D gene (6 bases). The source is a human donor with chronic lymphocytic leukemia. The material sequenced was PBMCs, taken at disease progression, from a patient treated with ibrutinib. The CDR3 here is CASSYNQGNQPQHF. CDR3 coding DNA: TGTGCCAGCAGTTACAACCAGGGGAATCAGCCCCAGCATTTT.